This T cell receptor (beta chain) was documented in a study of T cells in Graves' hyperthyroidism and ophthalmopathy. Researchers took RNA transcripts and amplified the TCR beta CDR3 regions from them. First-round RT-PCR of the TCR CDR3 relied on the HTBI primer set. TCRdb recomputed calls from the multiplex PCR reads with MiXCR, one row per CDR3 protein. The sample contains about 570,000 distinct CDR3 sequences, approximately 14% of which appear only once. Trimming removed 5 bases at V and 9 bases at J, with 8 bases between. Germline assignment: CDR1 MNHNS and CDR2 SASEGT. The CDR3 has 11 amino acids.

This TCR was recovered from a woman between 40 and 50 years old with Graves' hyperthyroidism. Sequenced sample: blood. The rearrangement uses TRBV6-1 and TRBJ2-1; no clear D. The CDR3, as DNA: TGTGCCAGCAGTCCCCGTGTTGAGCAGTTCTTC. Its translation: CASSPRVEQFF.